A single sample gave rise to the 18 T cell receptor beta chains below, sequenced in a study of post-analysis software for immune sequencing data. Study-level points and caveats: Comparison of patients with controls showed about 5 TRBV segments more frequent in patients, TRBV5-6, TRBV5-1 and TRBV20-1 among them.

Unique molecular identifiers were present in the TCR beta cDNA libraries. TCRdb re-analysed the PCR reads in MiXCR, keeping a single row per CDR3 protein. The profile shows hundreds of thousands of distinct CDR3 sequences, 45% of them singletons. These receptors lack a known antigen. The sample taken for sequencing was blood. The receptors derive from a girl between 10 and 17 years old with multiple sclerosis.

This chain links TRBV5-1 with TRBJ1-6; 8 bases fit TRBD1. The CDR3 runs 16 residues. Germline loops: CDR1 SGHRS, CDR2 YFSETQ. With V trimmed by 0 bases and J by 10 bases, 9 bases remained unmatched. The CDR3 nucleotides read TGCGCCAGCAGCTTGGCGGACAGGGCAGGAGGCTCACCCCTCCACTTT. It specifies CASSLADRAGGSPLHF.

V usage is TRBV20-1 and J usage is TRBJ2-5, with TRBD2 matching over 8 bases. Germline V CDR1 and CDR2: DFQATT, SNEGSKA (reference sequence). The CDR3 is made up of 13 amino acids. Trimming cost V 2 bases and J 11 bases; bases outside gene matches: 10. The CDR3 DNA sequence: TGCAGTGCTAGACTAGCGGGTCCCAATGAGCAGTACTTC. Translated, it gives CSARLAGPNEQYF.

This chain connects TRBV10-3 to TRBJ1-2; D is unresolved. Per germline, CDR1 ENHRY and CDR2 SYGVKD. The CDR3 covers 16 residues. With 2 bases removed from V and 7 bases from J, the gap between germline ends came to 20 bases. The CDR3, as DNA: TGTGCCATCAGTGAGGCGAGGTTAACGGACCCCTCTGGCTACACCTTC. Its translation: CAISEARLTDPSGYTF.

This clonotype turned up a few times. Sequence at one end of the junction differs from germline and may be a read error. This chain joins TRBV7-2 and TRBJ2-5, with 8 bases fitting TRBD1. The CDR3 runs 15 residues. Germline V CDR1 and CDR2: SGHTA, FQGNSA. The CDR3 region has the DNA TGTGCCAGCAGCTTAGCTCTACAGGGGGGAGAGACCCGGTACTTC. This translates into CASSLALQGGETRYF.

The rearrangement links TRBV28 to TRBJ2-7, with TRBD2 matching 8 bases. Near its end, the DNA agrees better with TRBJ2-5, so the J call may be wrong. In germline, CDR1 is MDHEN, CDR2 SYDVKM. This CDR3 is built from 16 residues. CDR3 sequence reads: CASSLHAGGTQETQYF. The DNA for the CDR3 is TGTGCCAGCAGTTTACACGCGGGAGGCACTCAAGAGACCCAGTACTTC.

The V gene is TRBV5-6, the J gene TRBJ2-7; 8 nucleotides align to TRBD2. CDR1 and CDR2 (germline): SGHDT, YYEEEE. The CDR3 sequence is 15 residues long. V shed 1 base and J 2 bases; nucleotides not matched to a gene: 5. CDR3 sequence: CASSLSSGPTYEQYF. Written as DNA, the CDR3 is TGTGCCAGCAGCTTGTCTAGCGGGCCCACCTACGAGCAGTACTTC.

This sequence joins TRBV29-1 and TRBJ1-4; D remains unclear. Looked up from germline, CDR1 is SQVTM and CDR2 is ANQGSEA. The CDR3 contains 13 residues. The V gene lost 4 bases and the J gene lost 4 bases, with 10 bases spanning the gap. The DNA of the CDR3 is TGCAGCGTTGCACCAGCAATTAATGAAAAACTGTTTTTT. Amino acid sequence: CSVAPAINEKLFF.

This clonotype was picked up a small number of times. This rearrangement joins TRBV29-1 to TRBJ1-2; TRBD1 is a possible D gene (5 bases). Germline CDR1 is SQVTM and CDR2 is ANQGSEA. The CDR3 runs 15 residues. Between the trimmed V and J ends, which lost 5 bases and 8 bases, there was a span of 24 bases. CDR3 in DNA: TGCAGCGTTAAAACCCCTTTCAGGACAAGGTTCGGCTACACCTTC. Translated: CSVKTPFRTRFGYTF. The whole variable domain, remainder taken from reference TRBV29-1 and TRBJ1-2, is SAVISQKPSRDICQRGTSLTIQCQVDSQVTMMFWYRQQPGQSLTLIATANQGSEATYESGFVIDKFPISRPNLTFSTLTVSNMSPEDSSIYLCSVKTPFRTRFGYTFGSGTRLTVV.

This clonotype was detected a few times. CDR3 protein: CASSQFSRTETQYF. The CDR3 nucleotides are TGTGCCAGCAGCCAATTTTCGAGAACAGAGACCCAGTACTTC. The gene calls are TRBV27 and TRBJ2-5; D unresolved. There are 14 residues in the CDR3. V was pared by 6 bases and J by 4 bases, with 15 bases between. The germline gives CDR1 MNHEY, CDR2 SMNVEV (reference sequence).

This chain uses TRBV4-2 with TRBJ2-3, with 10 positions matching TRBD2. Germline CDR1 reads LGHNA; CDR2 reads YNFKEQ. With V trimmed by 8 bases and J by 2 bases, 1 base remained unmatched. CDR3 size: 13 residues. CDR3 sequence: CASGLADTDTQYF. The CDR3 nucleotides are TGTGCCAGCGGACTAGCGGACACAGATACGCAGTATTTT.

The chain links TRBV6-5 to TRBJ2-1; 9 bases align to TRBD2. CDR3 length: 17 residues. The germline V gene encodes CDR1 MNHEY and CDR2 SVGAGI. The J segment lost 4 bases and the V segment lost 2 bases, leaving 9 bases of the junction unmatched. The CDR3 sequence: CASSYTASGALYNEQFF. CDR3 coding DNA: TGTGCCAGCAGTTACACCGCTAGCGGGGCTCTGTACAATGAGCAGTTCTTC.

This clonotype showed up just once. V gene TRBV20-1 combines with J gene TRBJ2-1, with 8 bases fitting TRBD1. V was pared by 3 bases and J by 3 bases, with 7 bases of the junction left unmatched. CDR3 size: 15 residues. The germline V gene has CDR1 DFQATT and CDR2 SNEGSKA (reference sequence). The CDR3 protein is CSAREVQGDYNEQFF. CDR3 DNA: TGCAGTGCTAGGGAAGTACAGGGGGACTACAATGAGCAGTTCTTC.

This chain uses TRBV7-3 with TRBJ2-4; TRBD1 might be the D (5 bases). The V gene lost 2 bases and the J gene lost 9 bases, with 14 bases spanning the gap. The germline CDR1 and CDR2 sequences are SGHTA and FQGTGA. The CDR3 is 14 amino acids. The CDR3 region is CASSLVAIQGIQYF. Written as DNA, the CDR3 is TGTGCCAGCAGCTTAGTCGCGATTCAGGGCATTCAGTACTTC.

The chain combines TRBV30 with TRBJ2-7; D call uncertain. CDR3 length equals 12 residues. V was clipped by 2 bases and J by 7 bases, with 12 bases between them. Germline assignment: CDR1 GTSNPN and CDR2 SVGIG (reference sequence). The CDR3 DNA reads TGTGCCTGGAGTTTTGGGGTGGGGGAGCAGTACTTC. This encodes CAWSFGVGEQYF.

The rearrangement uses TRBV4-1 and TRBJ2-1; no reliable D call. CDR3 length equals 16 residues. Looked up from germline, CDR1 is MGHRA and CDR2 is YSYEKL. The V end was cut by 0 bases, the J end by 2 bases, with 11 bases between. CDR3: CASSQDSLNTYNEQFF. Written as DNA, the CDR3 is TGCGCCAGCAGCCAAGATTCACTAAACACCTACAATGAGCAGTTCTTC.

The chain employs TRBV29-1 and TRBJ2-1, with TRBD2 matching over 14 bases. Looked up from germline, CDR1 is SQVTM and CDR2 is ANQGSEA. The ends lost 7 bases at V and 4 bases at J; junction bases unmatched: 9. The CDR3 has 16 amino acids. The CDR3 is CSGRLAGGPGYNEQFF. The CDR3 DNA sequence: TGCAGCGGTCGACTAGCGGGAGGGCCGGGGTACAATGAGCAGTTCTTC.

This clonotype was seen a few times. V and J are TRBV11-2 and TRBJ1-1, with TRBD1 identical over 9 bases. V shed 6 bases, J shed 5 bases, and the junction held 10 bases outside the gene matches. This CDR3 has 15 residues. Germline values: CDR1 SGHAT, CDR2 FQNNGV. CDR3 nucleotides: TGTGCCAGCAGGACCAACAGGGGGCGAGTAACTGAAGCTTTCTTT. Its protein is CASRTNRGRVTEAFF.

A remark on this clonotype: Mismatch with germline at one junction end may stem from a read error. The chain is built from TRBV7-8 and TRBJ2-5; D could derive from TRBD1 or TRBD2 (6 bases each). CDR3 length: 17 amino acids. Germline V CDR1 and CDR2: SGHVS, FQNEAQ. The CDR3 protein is CASSLVSGALIREAQYF. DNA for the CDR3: TGTGCCAGCAGCTTAGTTTCGGGGGCTCTAATAAGAGAGGCCCAGTACTTC.